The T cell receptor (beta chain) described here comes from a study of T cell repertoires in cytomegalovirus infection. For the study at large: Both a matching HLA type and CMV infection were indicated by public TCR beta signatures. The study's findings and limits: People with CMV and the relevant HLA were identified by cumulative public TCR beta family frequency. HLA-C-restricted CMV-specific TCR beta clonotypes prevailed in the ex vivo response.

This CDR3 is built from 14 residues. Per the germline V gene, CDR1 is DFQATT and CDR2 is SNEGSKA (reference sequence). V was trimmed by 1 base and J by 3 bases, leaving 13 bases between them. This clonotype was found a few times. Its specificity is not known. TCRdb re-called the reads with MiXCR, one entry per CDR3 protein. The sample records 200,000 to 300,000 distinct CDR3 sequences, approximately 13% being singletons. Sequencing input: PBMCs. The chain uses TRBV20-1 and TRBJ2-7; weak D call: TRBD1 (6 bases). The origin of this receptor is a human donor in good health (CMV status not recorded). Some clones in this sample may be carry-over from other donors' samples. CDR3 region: CSARGRTVIYEQYF. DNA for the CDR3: TGCAGTGCTAGAGGTAGGACAGTGATCTACGAGCAGTACTTC.